This T cell receptor beta chain was identified in a study of blood T cell repertoires in COVID-19. Study-wide background: The United States, Italy and Spain supplied acute and convalescent COVID-19 samples. PBMCs, B-cell-depleted T cells, or T cells were the source of the cDNA or gDNA that made up the material.

V lost 3 bases and J lost 5, with 13 bases in between. The germline gives CDR1 WNHNN, CDR2 SYGVQD (reference sequence). CDR3 size: 14 residues. Seattle researchers signed up patients amid active infection and tracked them longitudinally. Some clones are missing from TCRdb's copy, which holds only in-frame ones; the method was immunoSEQ multiplex PCR. The sample has fewer than 250,000 clones, around 80% seen once. Sequencing was done on a sample of peripheral blood. This sequence originates from a woman between 55 and 75 years old with COVID-19, enrolled during active disease. The chain uses TRBV10-1 and TRBJ1-1; maybe TRBD1 (5 bases). As DNA, the CDR3 is TGCGCCAGCAGTGAATCCGGGCGGGGGACTGAAGCTTTCTTT. Its protein product is CASSESGRGTEAFF.